Listed here is a single TCR beta chain. The antigen is unknown. These data belong to a study of identical twins. Trimming took 3 bases from V and 7 from J; bases not matched to a gene: 6. This CDR3 is built from 15 residues. Study results and caveats: Model-predicted out-of-frame TCR alpha sharing fell below observed values in monozygotic twins. Abundant beta clonotypes from cord blood had fewer insertions, unlike memory repertoires, which showed none. Findings came from cross-sectional statistics, without long-term follow-up of donors.

The cDNA had a unique molecular identifier and a template-switch universal primer site. Using its own MiXCR run on the 5' RACE reads, TCRdb lists one record per CDR3 protein. The data show about 570,000 distinct CDR3 sequences, with more than 9% seen just once and under 3% held by the top ten. These same records also appear under a second study, on yellow fever vaccine responses in identical twins.

The rearrangement uses TRBV12-3 or TRBV12-4 and TRBJ1-6; TRBD1 aligns across 7 bases. This sequence was found in a woman in her late teens or twenties in good health. Sequencing was performed on PBMCs. The CDR3 spells CASSLTGNMNSPLHF. The CDR3 region has the DNA TGTGCCAGCAGTTTGACAGGGAATATGAATTCACCCCTCCACTTT.